What follows are 30 T cell receptor beta chains derived from one specimen sequenced in a study of OX40 agonist ivuxolimab in advanced cancers. Library preparation employed the immunoSEQ multiplex PCR assay. The table comes from immuneACCESS by way of TCRdb, which keeps in-frame sequences with V and J called. Part of the clones is missing from these tables; in studies checked, under half for an unresolved V gene and the rest for unknown reasons. In this sample the table shows about 85,000 clones, about 86% of which occur a single time. Approximately 7% of the sample lies in the top ten. Material: CD4+ or CD8+ T cells sorted from blood, obtained in a trial of the OX40 agonist ivuxolimab. These receptors all stem from an adult with an advanced solid tumor such as melanoma, head and neck, liver or kidney cancer.

The genes are TRBV30 and TRBJ2-5; 7 bases map to TRBD2. This CDR3 contains 11 residues. J gave up 4 bases and V 5 bases, and 1 base lay outside the gene matches. Germline CDR1 is GTSNPN and CDR2 is SVGIG (reference sequence). The CDR3 sequence is CAWVAGETQYF. The CDR3 DNA reads TGTGCCTGGGTAGCGGGAGAGACCCAGTACTTC. The entire variable domain, with the rest obtained from reference TRBV30 and TRBJ2-5, is as follows: SQTIHQWPATLVQPVGSPLSLECTVEGTSNPNLYWYRQAAGRGLQLLFYSVGIGQISSEVPQNLSASRPQDRQFILSSKKLLLSDSGFYLCAWVAGETQYFGPGTRLLVL.

V gene TRBV7-9 combines with J gene TRBJ1-4; 10 bases agree with TRBD1. The CDR3 extends over 16 amino acids. The junction had 9 bases not matched to a gene; V was cut back by 5 bases and J by 6 bases. Germline loops: CDR1 SEHNR, CDR2 FQNEAQ (reference sequence). This chain's CDR3 is CASSHDRGPEDEKLFF. Written as DNA, the CDR3 is TGTGCCAGCAGCCATGACAGGGGGCCGGAAGATGAAAAACTGTTTTTT. The complete variable domain, with remaining parts taken from reference TRBV7-9 and TRBJ1-4, reads DTGVSQNPRHKITKRGQNVTFRCDPISEHNRLYWYRQTLGQGPEFLTYFQNEAQLEKSRLLSDRFSAERPKGSFSTLEIQRTEQGDSAMYLCASSHDRGPEDEKLFFGSGTQLSVL.

This chain joins TRBV10-2 and TRBJ2-3; TRBD2 matches 14 bases. With V trimmed by 7 bases and J by 5 bases, 5 bases remained unmatched. Looked up from germline, CDR1 is WSHSY and CDR2 is SAAADI. This CDR3 is built from 15 residues. This chain's CDR3 is CASIPGLAGGDTQYF. The CDR3 DNA reads TGCGCCAGCATTCCCGGACTAGCGGGGGGAGATACGCAGTATTTT.

This chain uses TRBV28 with TRBJ1-3; the D gene is possibly TRBD1 (5 bases). This CDR3 is 16 amino acids long. Trimming shortened V by 5 bases and J by 1 base, and 15 bases separated the two germline ends. CDR1 MDHEN and CDR2 SYDVKM come from the germline V gene. This chain's CDR3 is CASSPYAGGSGNTIYF. The DNA of the CDR3 is TGTGCCAGCAGTCCCTATGCGGGGGGTTCTGGAAACACCATATATTTT.

The chain uses TRBV28 and TRBJ1-2; 11 nucleotides line up with TRBD1. Germline loops: CDR1 MDHEN, CDR2 SYDVKM. The junction had 7 bases not matched to a gene; V was cut back by 0 bases and J by 7 bases. The CDR3 sequence is 16 residues long. The CDR3 region has the DNA TGTGCCAGCAGTTTATGGGACAGGGGGCGTGGGAGTGGCTACACCTTC. Residues: CASSLWDRGRGSGYTF.

The chain is built from TRBV28 and TRBJ2-7, with 8 bases fitting TRBD1. The CDR3 runs 14 residues. The germline CDR1 and CDR2 sequences are MDHEN and SYDVKM. After removal of 5 bases from V and 4 bases from J, the junction contained 7 bases not matched to a gene. The CDR3 DNA reads as TGTGCCAGCAGTCGACGACAGGGGAGATACGAGCAGTACTTC. Its protein product is CASSRRQGRYEQYF.

This rearrangement joins TRBV5-1 to TRBJ2-3; D not certain. The V gene's germline CDR1 is SGHRS and CDR2 YFSETQ. Trimming took 6 bases from V and 4 from J, leaving 6 bases between them. This CDR3 has 11 amino acids. CDR3 in DNA: TGCGCCAGCAAATTCGCAGATACGCAGTATTTT. Encoded protein: CASKFADTQYF. The variable domain in full, with the rest retrieved from reference TRBV5-1 and TRBJ2-3, is KAGVTQTPRYLIKTRGQQVTLSCSPISGHRSVSWYQQTPGQGLQFLFEYFSETQRNKGNFPGRFSGRQFSNSRSEMNVSTLELGDSALYLCASKFADTQYFGPGTRLTVL.

DNA of the CDR3: TGTGCCAGCAGCTTAGACTCGGGCAGGGAGCAGTTCTTC. Protein product: CASSLDSGREQFF. This rearrangement joins TRBV7-9 to TRBJ2-1; D is uncertain. V was cut by 1 base and J by 10 bases, with 11 bases left in between. The CDR3 runs to 13 residues. Germline V gene data show CDR1 as SEHNR and CDR2 as FQNEAQ (reference sequence).

By proportion, this clone is medium-sized. The chain uses TRBV4-3 and TRBJ1-1; D uncertain. CDR3 size: 14 residues. Germline V gene lookup returns CDR1 LGHNA and CDR2 YSLEER. V lost 4 bases to trimming and J lost 0 bases, with 9 bases between them. CDR3 sequence (DNA): TGCGCCAGCAGCCCTGACGACCTGAACACTGAAGCTTTCTTT. Translation: CASSPDDLNTEAFF.

V usage is TRBV7-2 and J usage is TRBJ2-5, with D perhaps TRBD2 (7 bases). Trimming pared 6 bases from V and 2 bases from J, leaving 16 bases between. This CDR3 is built from 15 residues. The germline CDR1 and CDR2 sequences are SGHTA and FQGNSA. The CDR3 reads CASSPSGTLQETQYF. The CDR3, as DNA: TGTGCCAGCAGTCCCAGCGGGACACTTCAAGAGACCCAGTACTTC.

The genes are TRBV6-5 and TRBJ1-2; D uncertain. CDR1 is MNHEY, CDR2 SVGAGI, per germline. This CDR3 region has 14 residues. With 6 bases removed from V and 6 bases from J, the gap between germline ends came to 17 bases. CDR3 coding DNA: TGTGCCAGCAGAGAAATATCAACGGGGAATGGCTACACCTTC. This gives the protein CASREISTGNGYTF.

This sequence joins TRBV11-3 and TRBJ2-1; D not resolved. Germline assignment: CDR1 SGHNT and CDR2 YENEEA. CDR3 length equals 12 residues. V dropped 1 base and J dropped 12 bases, with 10 bases sitting between them. CDR3: CASSLVGKGQFF. The CDR3 bases are TGTGCCAGCAGCTTAGTGGGTAAGGGGCAGTTCTTC.

V is TRBV2 and J is TRBJ2-6; TRBD1 matches 8 bases. The CDR3 covers 16 residues. The junction had 6 bases not matched to a gene; V was cut back by 6 bases and J by 2 bases. Per the germline V gene, CDR1 is SNHLY and CDR2 is FYNNEI. In DNA, the CDR3 is TGTGCCAGCAGGAAACAGGGGGTGGCTGGGGCCAACGTCCTGACTTTC. Translation gives CASRKQGVAGANVLTF.

This clone was seen once. The chain uses TRBV1 and TRBJ2-5; the table's TRBD2 call for D was not verified on the DNA. The J call is doubtful: the DNA matches TRBJ2-7 better. TRBV1 corresponds to a pseudogene. The CDR3 runs to 15 residues. CDR3 amino acids: CTSSQAQRSSYEQYF. The CDR3 DNA follows: TGCACCAGCAGCCAAGCTCAGCGGAGCTCCTACGAGCAGTACTTC.

CDR3 amino acids: CASSPGFEQYF. DNA of the CDR3: TGTGCCAGCTCCCCAGGGTTCGAGCAGTACTTC. The gene calls are TRBV9 and TRBJ2-7; D possibly corresponds to TRBD1 (5 bases). CDR3 length: 11 residues. Germline V CDR1 and CDR2: SGDLS, YYNGEE. Deletions cut 7 bases from V and 6 bases from J, with 11 bases between.

This chain uses TRBV27 with TRBJ2-7; no clear D. With 8 bases removed from V and 2 bases from J, the gap between germline ends came to 10 bases. The CDR3 length is 12 residues. The V gene's germline CDR1 is MNHEY and CDR2 SMNVEV (reference sequence). CDR3 sequence: CASSTAAYEQYF. Here the CDR3 DNA reads TGTGCCAGCTCAACGGCCGCCTACGAGCAGTACTTC.

The genes are TRBV27 and TRBJ1-5; unclear D gene. The CDR3 runs 13 residues. CDR1 is MNHEY, CDR2 SMNVEV, per germline (reference sequence). Trimming removed 1 base at V and 13 bases at J, with 14 bases between. CDR3: CASSLLPSGLQHF. For the CDR3, the DNA is TGTGCCAGCAGTTTATTACCCTCGGGCTTACAGCATTTT.

The chain recombines TRBV14 with TRBJ2-5; 10 bases fit TRBD2. Germline CDR1 reads SGHDN; CDR2 reads FVKESK. V lost 4 bases to trimming and J lost 0 bases; unmatched junction nucleotides: 11. The CDR3 is 18 amino acids. The DNA for the CDR3 is TGTGCCAGCAGCCCGAACCGTAATAGCGGGGGGTACCAAGAGACCCAGTACTTC. It translates to CASSPNRNSGGYQETQYF.

V gene TRBV28 combines with J gene TRBJ1-2; tentatively, D is TRBD1 (6 bases). Trimming stripped 6 bases from V and 6 bases from J, with 17 bases between. The germline CDR1 and CDR2 sequences are MDHEN and SYDVKM. The CDR3 runs 14 residues. CDR3 sequence: CASSPHRVRDGYTF. Written as DNA, the CDR3 is TGTGCCAGCAGCCCACACAGGGTTCGGGATGGCTACACCTTC.

The V call is TRBV27, the J call TRBJ1-1; D is unresolved. V was shortened by 4 bases and J by 3 bases, with 15 bases between the two germline ends. The CDR3 is 15 residues long. CDR1 is MNHEY and CDR2 is SMNVEV in the germline V gene (reference sequence). The CDR3: CASSSPGGRDTEAFF. The CDR3 DNA is TGTGCCAGCAGTTCCCCGGGAGGCCGGGACACTGAAGCTTTCTTT.

The chain joins TRBV5-1 to TRBJ2-7, with D tentatively TRBD1 (6 bases). There are 16 residues in the CDR3. Looked up from germline, CDR1 is SGHRS and CDR2 is YFSETQ. V dropped 1 base and J dropped 4 bases, with 18 bases sitting between them. The CDR3 spells CASSLRIGGFLYEQYV. CDR3 in DNA: TGCGCCAGCAGCTTGCGGATAGGGGGTTTCCTGTACGAGCAGTACGTC.

V and J are TRBV5-5 and TRBJ1-2; D gene ambiguous. CDR3 size: 15 residues. Germline values: CDR1 SGHKS, CDR2 YYEKEE (reference sequence). V lost 0 bases and J lost 0, with 9 bases in between. The CDR3 spells CASSLAGGTNYGYTF. The DNA of the CDR3 is TGTGCCAGCAGCTTGGCCGGCGGTACTAACTATGGCTACACCTTC.

This clone was detected only a few times. This sequence joins TRBV2 and TRBJ1-5; D unresolved. Germline CDR1 and CDR2: SNHLY and FYNNEI. The CDR3 is 15 amino acids. V lost 6 bases and J lost 3, with 15 bases in between. The CDR3, as DNA: TGTGCCAGCAGGTACTCCCCCTGGGCCAATCAGCCCCAGCATTTT. It translates to CASRYSPWANQPQHF.

This chain uses TRBV5-4 with TRBJ1-2, with unresolved D. CDR3 size: 14 residues. Germline CDR1 reads SGHNT; CDR2 reads YYREEE (reference sequence). Trimming shortened V by 4 bases and J by 3 bases, and 13 bases separated the two germline ends. CDR3: CASSRNKIDYGYTF. The CDR3 nucleotides read TGTGCCAGCAGCCGCAATAAAATCGACTATGGCTACACCTTC.

The rearrangement links TRBV28 to TRBJ2-7; D gene uncertain. Per germline, CDR1 MDHEN and CDR2 SYDVKM. The ends were cut back, 3 bases at V and 5 bases at J, with 5 bases in the middle. There are 11 residues in the CDR3. For the CDR3, the DNA is TGTGCCAGCAGTTTCCGGGACGAGCAGTACTTC. Translating gives CASSFRDEQYF. The full variable domain, rest sourced from reference TRBV28 and TRBJ2-7, is DVKVTQSSRYLVKRTGEKVFLECVQDMDHENMFWYRQDPGLGLRLIYFSYDVKMKEKGDIPEGYSVSREKKERFSLILESASTNQTSMYLCASSFRDEQYFGPGTRLTVT.

This rearrangement joins TRBV11-2 to TRBJ1-2, with D unclear. Trimming cost V 0 bases and J 7 bases, with 6 bases left between them. The CDR3 is 12 amino acids. Germline V gene sequence: CDR1 SGHAT, CDR2 FQNNGV. The chain's CDR3 is CASSLDRGGYTF. The DNA of the CDR3 is TGTGCCAGCAGCTTAGATCGGGGTGGCTACACCTTC.

The chain combines TRBV6-6 with TRBJ2-1; perhaps TRBD2 as D (6 bases). The CDR3 length is 14 residues. Germline loops: CDR1 MNHNY, CDR2 SVGAGI (reference sequence). Trimming removed 7 bases at V and 1 base at J, with 11 bases between. This chain's CDR3 is CASIKTRSYNEQFF. The CDR3 DNA follows: TGTGCCAGCATAAAGACTAGATCCTACAATGAGCAGTTCTTC.

The genes are TRBV30 and TRBJ1-2, with 9 bases matching TRBD1. CDR1 and CDR2 (germline): GTSNPN, SVGIG (reference sequence). The CDR3 extends over 15 amino acids. The V segment lost 2 bases and the J segment 4 bases; nucleotides outside the gene matches: 8. CDR3 in DNA: TGTGCCTGGAGTCGGGACAGGGACGGGCGCTATGGCTACACCTTC. Its translation: CAWSRDRDGRYGYTF.

This chain uses TRBV5-4 with TRBJ2-7; 11 positions agree with TRBD2. J gave up 2 bases and V 4 bases, and 8 bases lay outside the gene matches. The CDR3 consists of 16 residues. CDR1 and CDR2 (germline): SGHNT, YYREEE (reference sequence). The CDR3 here is CASSGPGTSGPYEQYF. DNA for the CDR3: TGTGCCAGCAGCGGACCCGGGACTAGCGGCCCCTACGAGCAGTACTTC.

The sample holds a few counts of this clone. This chain uses TRBV13 with TRBJ1-3; 8 positions match TRBD1. Germline CDR1 is PRHDT and CDR2 is FYEKMQ (reference sequence). There are 16 residues in the CDR3. After removal of 0 bases from V and 3 bases from J, the junction contained 4 bases not matched to a gene. CDR3 region: CASSLGRTGYGNTIYF. CDR3 DNA sequence: TGTGCCAGCAGCTTAGGCCGGACAGGGTATGGAAACACCATATATTTT.